This TCR beta chain was observed in a study of T cell changes during pregnancy in multiple sclerosis. The data were produced by immunoSEQ multiplex PCR, yet TCRdb's version contains in-frame clones alone and is incomplete. This table holds about 36,000 clones, roughly 94% found once. This CDR3 comprises 15 residues. Germline V gene data show CDR1 as MDHEN and CDR2 as SYDVKM. Trimming left V 4 bases short and J 9 bases short, with 19 bases between. This clone was counted a single time. This chain connects TRBV28 to TRBJ1-5; D is unclear. The TCR originated in a female donor with multiple sclerosis, enrolled in a pregnancy study. Sequencing used CD4+ T cells from peripheral blood mononuclear cells, obtained after pregnancy. The CDR3 is CASSWRTGGKGPQHF. The CDR3 coding sequence is TGTGCCAGCAGTTGGCGGACGGGAGGAAAGGGGCCCCAGCATTTT.